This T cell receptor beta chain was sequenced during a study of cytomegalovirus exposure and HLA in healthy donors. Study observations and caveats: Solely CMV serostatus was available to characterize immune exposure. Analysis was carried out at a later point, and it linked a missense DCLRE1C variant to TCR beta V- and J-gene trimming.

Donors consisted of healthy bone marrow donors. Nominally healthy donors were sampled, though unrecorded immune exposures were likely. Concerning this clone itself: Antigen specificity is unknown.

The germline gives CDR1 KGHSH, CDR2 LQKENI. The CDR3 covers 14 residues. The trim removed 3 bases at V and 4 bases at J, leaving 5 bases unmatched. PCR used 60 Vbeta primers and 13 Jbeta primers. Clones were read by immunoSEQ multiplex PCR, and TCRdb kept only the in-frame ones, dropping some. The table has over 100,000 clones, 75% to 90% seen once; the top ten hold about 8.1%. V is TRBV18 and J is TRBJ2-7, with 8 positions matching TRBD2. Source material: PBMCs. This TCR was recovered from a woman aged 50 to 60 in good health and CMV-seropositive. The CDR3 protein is CASSPREDSYEQYF. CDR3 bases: TGTGCCAGCTCACCGCGGGAGGACAGTTACGAGCAGTACTTC.